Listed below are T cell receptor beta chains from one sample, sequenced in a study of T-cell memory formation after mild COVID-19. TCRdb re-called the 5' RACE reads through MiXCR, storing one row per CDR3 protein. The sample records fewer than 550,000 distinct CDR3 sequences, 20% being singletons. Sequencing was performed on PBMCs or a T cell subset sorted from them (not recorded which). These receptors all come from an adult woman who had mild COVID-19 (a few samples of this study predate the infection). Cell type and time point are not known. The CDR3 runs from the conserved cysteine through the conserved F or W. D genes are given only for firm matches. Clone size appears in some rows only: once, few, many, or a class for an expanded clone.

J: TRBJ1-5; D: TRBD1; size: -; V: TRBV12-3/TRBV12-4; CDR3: CASSGQGILRGQPQHF; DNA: TGTGCCAGCAGCGGACAGGGGATTCTAAGAGGTCAGCCCCAGCATTTT
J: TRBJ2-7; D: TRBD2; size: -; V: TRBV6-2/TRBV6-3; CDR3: CASSYSKLAGDYEQYF; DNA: TGTGCCAGCAGTTACTCGAAGCTAGCGGGCGACTACGAGCAGTACTTC
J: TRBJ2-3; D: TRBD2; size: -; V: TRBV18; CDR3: CASSPRTSGVTDTQYF; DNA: TGTGCCAGCTCACCTCGGACTAGCGGAGTCACAGATACGCAGTATTTT
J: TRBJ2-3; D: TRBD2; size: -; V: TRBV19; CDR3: CASSIQREVDTDTQYF; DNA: TGTGCCAGTAGTATCCAGCGGGAGGTTGACACAGATACGCAGTATTTT
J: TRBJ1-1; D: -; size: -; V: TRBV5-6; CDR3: CASSLVRGFVTEAFF; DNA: TGTGCCAGCAGCTTGGTCAGGGGTTTCGTCACTGAAGCTTTCTTT
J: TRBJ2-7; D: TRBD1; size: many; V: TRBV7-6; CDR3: CASSLSGGISYEQYF; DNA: TGTGCCAGCAGCTTATCAGGGGGCATATCCTACGAGCAGTACTTC
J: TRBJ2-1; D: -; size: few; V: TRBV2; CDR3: CASPRTGGDYNEQFF; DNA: TGTGCCTCTCCGAGAACGGGCGGGGACTACAATGAGCAGTTCTTC
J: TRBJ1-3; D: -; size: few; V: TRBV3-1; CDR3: CASSQEWVFGSGNTIYF; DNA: TGTGCCAGCAGCCAAGAATGGGTATTTGGCTCTGGAAACACCATATATTTT
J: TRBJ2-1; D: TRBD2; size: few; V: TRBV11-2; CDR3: CASSLGEGVGKFF; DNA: TGTGCCAGCAGCTTAGGGGAGGGAGTGGGGAAGTTCTTC
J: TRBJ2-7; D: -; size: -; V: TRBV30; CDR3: CAWHLGPGVYF; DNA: TGTGCCTGGCACCTCGGACCCGGGGTGTACTTC
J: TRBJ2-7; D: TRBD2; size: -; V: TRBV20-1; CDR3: CSARGRTSSYEQYF; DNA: TGCAGTGCTAGAGGAAGGACTAGCTCCTACGAGCAGTACTTC
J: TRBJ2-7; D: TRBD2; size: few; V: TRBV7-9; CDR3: CASSSKSGLAGGAYEQYF; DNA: TGTGCCAGCAGCTCCAAATCCGGACTAGCGGGAGGTGCCTACGAGCAGTACTTC
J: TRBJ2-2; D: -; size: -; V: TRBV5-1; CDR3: CASSLDSIYTGELFF; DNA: TGCGCCAGCAGCCTCGACAGTATTTACACCGGGGAGCTGTTTTTT
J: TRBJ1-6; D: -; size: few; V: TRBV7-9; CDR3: CASTEDPTAYNSPLHF; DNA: TGTGCCAGCACCGAAGACCCGACAGCGTATAATTCACCCCTCCACTTT
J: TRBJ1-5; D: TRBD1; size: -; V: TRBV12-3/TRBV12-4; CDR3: CASSYPGTAIQPQHF; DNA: TGTGCCAGCAGTTACCCCGGGACAGCTATTCAGCCCCAGCATTTT
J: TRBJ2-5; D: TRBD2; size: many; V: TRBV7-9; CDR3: CASSRGGEETQYF; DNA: TGTGCCAGCAGCCGGGGAGGGGAAGAGACCCAGTACTTC
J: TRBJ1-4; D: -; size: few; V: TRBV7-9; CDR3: CASSLVEGLSEKLFF; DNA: TGTGCCAGCAGCTTAGTGGAAGGGCTAAGCGAAAAACTGTTTTTT
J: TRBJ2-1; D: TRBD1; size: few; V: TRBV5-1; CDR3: CASSFHGQGGFNEQFF; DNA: TGCGCCAGCAGCTTTCATGGACAGGGGGGATTCAATGAGCAGTTCTTC
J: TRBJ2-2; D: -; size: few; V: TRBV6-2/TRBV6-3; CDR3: CGAKSGVNTGELFF; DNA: TGTGGCGCCAAATCAGGGGTGAACACCGGGGAGCTGTTTTTT
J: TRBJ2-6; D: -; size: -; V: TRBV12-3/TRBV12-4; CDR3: CASSPTDYSGANVLTF; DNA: TGTGCCAGCAGTCCGACAGACTACTCTGGGGCCAACGTCCTGACTTTC
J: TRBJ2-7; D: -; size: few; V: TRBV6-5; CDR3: CASSSVRDQSRYEQYF; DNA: TGTGCCAGCAGTTCCGTCCGGGATCAATCCCGCTACGAGCAGTACTTC
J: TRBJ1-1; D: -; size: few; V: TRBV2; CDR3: CASSEWNTEAFF; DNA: TGTGCCAGCAGTGAATGGAACACTGAAGCTTTCTTT
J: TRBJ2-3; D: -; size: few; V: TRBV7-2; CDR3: CASSSRALTSTDTQYF; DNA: TGTGCCAGCAGCTCTAGGGCGTTAACTAGCACAGATACGCAGTATTTT
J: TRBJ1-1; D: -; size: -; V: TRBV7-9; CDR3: CASSLQGGAGTEAFF; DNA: TGTGCCAGCAGCCTCCAAGGGGGGGCGGGCACTGAAGCTTTCTTT